This T cell receptor beta chain was recovered during a study of blood T cell repertoires in COVID-19. In the study overall: T cells, B-cell-depleted T cells, or PBMCs supplied cDNA or gDNA.

In the original analysis: Amplified reference gene primers provided the basis for estimating nucleated cell counts. Only in-frame clones appear in the TCRdb table, and some are missing; sequencing was by immunoSEQ multiplex PCR. That table gives V, J and clone size, and the DNA gave D and trimming. The repertoire consists of roughly 250,000 clones, with around 85% occurring once and the leading ten covering about 3.5%. Recruits, aged roughly 18 to 100 years, lived in 25 or so US areas. In assigning cohorts, the study relied on participant-reported clinical history. V was trimmed by 1 base and J by 3 bases, leaving 10 bases between them. The CDR3 has 14 residues. CDR1 and CDR2 (germline): PRHDT, FYEKMQ (reference sequence).

Sequencing was done on a sample of PBMCs or T cells enriched from blood (not recorded which). V usage is TRBV13 and J usage is TRBJ2-7; D gene ambiguous. The clonotype was recovered from a woman aged 40 to 49 with acute COVID-19. The CDR3 is CASSLVGQVYEQYF. In DNA form, the CDR3 reads TGTGCCAGCAGCTTAGTAGGTCAGGTCTACGAGCAGTACTTC.